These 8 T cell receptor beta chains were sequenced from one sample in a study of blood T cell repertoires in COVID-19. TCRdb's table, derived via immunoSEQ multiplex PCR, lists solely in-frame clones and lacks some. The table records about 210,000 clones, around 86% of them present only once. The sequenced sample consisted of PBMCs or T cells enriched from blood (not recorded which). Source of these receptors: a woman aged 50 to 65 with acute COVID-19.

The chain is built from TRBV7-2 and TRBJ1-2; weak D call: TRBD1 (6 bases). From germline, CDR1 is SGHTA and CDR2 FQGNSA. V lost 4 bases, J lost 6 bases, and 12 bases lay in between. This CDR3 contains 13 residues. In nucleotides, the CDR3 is TGTGCCAGCAGCTCGACAGGAGTGGATGGCTACACCTTC. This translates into CASSSTGVDGYTF.

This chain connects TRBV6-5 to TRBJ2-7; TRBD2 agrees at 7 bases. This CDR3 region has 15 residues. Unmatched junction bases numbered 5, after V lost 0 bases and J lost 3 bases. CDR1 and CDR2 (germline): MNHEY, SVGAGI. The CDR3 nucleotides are TGTGCCAGCAGTTACTCGACAGCGGGAAACTACGAGCAGTACTTC. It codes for CASSYSTAGNYEQYF.

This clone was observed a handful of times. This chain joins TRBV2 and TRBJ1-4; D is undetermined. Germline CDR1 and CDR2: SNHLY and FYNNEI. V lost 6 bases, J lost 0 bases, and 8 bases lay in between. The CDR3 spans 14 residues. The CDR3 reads CASRGRTTNEKLFF. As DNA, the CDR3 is TGTGCCAGCAGAGGCAGGACAACTAATGAAAAACTGTTTTTT.

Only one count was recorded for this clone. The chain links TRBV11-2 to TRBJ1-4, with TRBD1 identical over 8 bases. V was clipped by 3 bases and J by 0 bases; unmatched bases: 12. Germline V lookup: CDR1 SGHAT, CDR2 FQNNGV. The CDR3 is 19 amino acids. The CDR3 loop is CASSFLPGQDPSTNEKLFF. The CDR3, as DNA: TGTGCCAGCAGCTTCCTCCCGGGACAGGATCCTTCAACTAATGAAAAACTGTTTTTT.

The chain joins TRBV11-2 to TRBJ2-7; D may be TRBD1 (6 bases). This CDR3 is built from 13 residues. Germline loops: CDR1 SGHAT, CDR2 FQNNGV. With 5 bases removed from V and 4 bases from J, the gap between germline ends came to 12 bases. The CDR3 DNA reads TGTGCCAGCAGCGCCGCACAGGGTTACGAGCAGTACTTC. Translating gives CASSAAQGYEQYF.

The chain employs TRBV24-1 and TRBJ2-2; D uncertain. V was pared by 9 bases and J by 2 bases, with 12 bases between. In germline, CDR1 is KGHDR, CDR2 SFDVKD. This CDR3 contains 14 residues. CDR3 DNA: TGTGCCACCGCCGAGGCAGCCAACACCGGGGAGCTGTTTTTT. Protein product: CATAEAANTGELFF.

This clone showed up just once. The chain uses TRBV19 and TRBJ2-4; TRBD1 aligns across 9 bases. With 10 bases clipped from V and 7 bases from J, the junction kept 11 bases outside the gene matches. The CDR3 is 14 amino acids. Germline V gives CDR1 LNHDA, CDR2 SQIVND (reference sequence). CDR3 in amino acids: CATSDRGGWNIQYF. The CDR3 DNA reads TGTGCCACCTCGGACAGGGGCGGTTGGAACATTCAGTACTTC.

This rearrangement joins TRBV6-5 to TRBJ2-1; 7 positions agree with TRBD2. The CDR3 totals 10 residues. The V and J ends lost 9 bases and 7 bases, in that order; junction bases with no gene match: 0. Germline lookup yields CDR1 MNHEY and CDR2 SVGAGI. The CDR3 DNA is TGTGCCAGGGGAGGGAATGAGCAGTTCTTC. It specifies CARGGNEQFF.